This TCR beta chain was documented in a study of siplizumab effects on memory and regulatory T cells. This table comes from immunoSEQ multiplex PCR, and its TCRdb copy is limited to in-frame clones, with some not included. Altogether about 72,000 clones are present, about 89% being singletons, with the ten largest covering more than 25%. V dropped 4 bases and J dropped 4; count of bases not matched to a gene: 5. This CDR3 is built from 15 residues. Germline values: CDR1 SEHNR, CDR2 FQNEAQ (reference sequence). This TCR was recovered from a human donor in good health. Sequenced: CD8+ T cells sorted from blood. This rearrangement joins TRBV7-9 to TRBJ2-7, with TRBD2 identical over 12 bases. CDR3 region: CASSSGLAGTYEQYF. For the CDR3, the DNA is TGTGCCAGCAGCTCCGGACTAGCGGGAACATACGAGCAGTACTTC.